The next 28 T cell receptor beta chains were all read from a single sample in a study of T cell repertoires in cytomegalovirus infection. One entry per CDR3 protein results from TCRdb running MiXCR on the reads. The sample carries 450,000 to 550,000 distinct CDR3 sequences, 15% to 20% recorded once. What was sequenced was CD8+ T cells from PBMCs. All receptors come from a human donor in good health (CMV status not recorded). Some clones in this sample may be carry-over from other donors' samples.

V and J are TRBV5-5 and TRBJ2-7, with TRBD2 as a possible D gene (5 bases). Germline CDR1 reads SGHKS; CDR2 reads YYEKEE (reference sequence). V was trimmed by 0 bases and J by 3 bases, leaving 10 bases between them. CDR3 length: 14 amino acids. The CDR3 sequence: CASSLAEGNYEQYF. CDR3 in DNA: TGTGCCAGCAGCTTGGCCGAGGGTAACTACGAGCAGTACTTC.

This clonotype was recorded a few times. The rearrangement joins TRBV10-3 to TRBJ2-7; 7 positions agree with TRBD1. The J segment lost 4 bases and the V segment lost 0 bases, leaving 3 bases of the junction unmatched. The germline gives CDR1 ENHRY, CDR2 SYGVKD. The CDR3 extends over 14 amino acids. The CDR3 DNA sequence: TGTGCCATCAGTGAGTCGGGACAGACTTACGAGCAGTACTTC. Residues: CAISESGQTYEQYF.

This clonotype was recorded a few times. This chain connects TRBV28 to TRBJ1-6; the D gene is possibly TRBD1 (5 bases). Germline loops: CDR1 MDHEN, CDR2 SYDVKM. CDR3 length: 14 residues. V lost 4 bases to trimming and J lost 7 bases, with 11 bases between them. CDR3 residues: CASSSAWGNSPLHF. The CDR3 DNA sequence: TGTGCCAGCAGTTCCGCTTGGGGGAATTCACCCCTCCACTTT.

In this sample, this clonotype turned up many times. The chain has TRBV7-9 and TRBJ2-2; D is perhaps TRBD1 (6 bases). The CDR3 covers 13 residues. V was trimmed by 6 bases and J by 6 bases, leaving 11 bases between them. Germline CDR1 reads SEHNR; CDR2 reads FQNEAQ (reference sequence). The CDR3 bases are TGTGCCAGCAGTCAGGGGTCATCCGGGGAGCTGTTTTTT. The encoded protein is CASSQGSSGELFF.

A few counts support this clonotype. The chain couples TRBV13 to TRBJ2-7, with D possibly being TRBD2 (5 bases). Per germline, CDR1 PRHDT and CDR2 FYEKMQ (reference sequence). The V gene lost 2 bases and the J gene lost 1 base, with 12 bases spanning the gap. The CDR3 consists of 15 residues. CDR3 DNA: TGTGCCAGCAGCTTACGAGCGGCGGCATCCTACGAGCAGTACTTC. Residues: CASSLRAAASYEQYF. Drawing the rest from reference TRBV13 and TRBJ2-7, the complete variable domain is AAGVIQSPRHLIKEKRETATLKCYPIPRHDTVYWYQQGPGQDPQFLISFYEKMQSDKGSIPDRFSAQQFSDYHSELNMSSLELGDSALYFCASSLRAAASYEQYFGPGTRLTVT.

The sample holds many counts of this clonotype. The rearrangement links TRBV7-9 to TRBJ2-5, with TRBD1 matching over 8 bases. J lost 2 bases, V lost 5 bases, and 13 bases had no gene match. The length of the CDR3 is 17 residues. CDR1 is SEHNR and CDR2 is FQNEAQ in the germline V gene (reference sequence). The CDR3 nucleotides read TGTGCCAGCAGCCCGAGGGTGGCAGGGGGCCCTCAAGAGACCCAGTACTTC. This gives the protein CASSPRVAGGPQETQYF.

This clonotype was seen ten or more times. The CDR3 sequence is CASSPTVGTEAFF. In DNA, the CDR3 is TGTGCCAGCAGTCCGACAGTCGGCACTGAAGCTTTCTTT. The V gene is TRBV12-3 or TRBV12-4, the J gene TRBJ1-1; possibly TRBD1 for D (5 bases). This CDR3 is 13 amino acids long. With 5 bases removed from V and 4 bases from J, the gap between germline ends came to 11 bases.

This clonotype was counted only a few times. The rearrangement uses TRBV27 and TRBJ1-6, with D possibly matching TRBD1 (5 bases). V dropped 3 bases and J dropped 10 bases, with 13 bases sitting between them. This CDR3 region has 14 residues. Germline CDR1 MNHEY, CDR2 SMNVEV (reference sequence). CDR3 protein: CASSLGGAASPLHF. In DNA, the CDR3 is TGTGCCAGCAGTTTGGGAGGGGCGGCCTCACCCCTCCACTTT.

This clonotype was observed many times. The chain couples TRBV27 to TRBJ2-1; TRBD2 is a possible D gene (7 bases). V was clipped by 6 bases and J by 5 bases, with 14 bases between them. Germline CDR1 and CDR2: MNHEY and SMNVEV (reference sequence). The CDR3 has 14 amino acids. CDR3 bases: TGTGCCAGCAGACGGGGGGCGGGAAACAATGAGCAGTTCTTC. Its translation: CASRRGAGNNEQFF.

The chain links TRBV4-1 to TRBJ2-5, with no clear D. Germline CDR1 reads MGHRA; CDR2 reads YSYEKL. V was shortened by 4 bases and J by 5 bases, with 11 bases between the two germline ends. The CDR3 has 13 amino acids. The CDR3 bases are TGCGCCAGCAGCCTAGTAAGGGATGAGACCCAGTACTTC. Translation gives CASSLVRDETQYF.

The sample holds many counts of this clonotype. J is TRBJ2-1 and V is TRBV19, with 11 bases that match TRBD2. The CDR3 consists of 16 residues. Germline loops: CDR1 LNHDA, CDR2 SQIVND (reference sequence). V gave up 6 bases and J gave up 4 bases; unmatched junction bases: 8. CDR3 nucleotides: TGTGCCAGTAGCCTATTCGGGACTAGCGGTTACAATGAGCAGTTCTTC. Translated, it gives CASSLFGTSGYNEQFF.

In its sample, this clonotype was seen a few times. This CDR3 is CASLGDRTYEQYF. DNA of the CDR3: TGTGCCTCCTTGGGGGACAGAACCTACGAGCAGTACTTC. J is TRBJ2-7 and V is TRBV10-3; 7 nucleotides line up with TRBD1. J lost 2 bases, V lost 11 bases, and 9 bases had no gene match. This CDR3 is built from 13 residues. CDR1 ENHRY and CDR2 SYGVKD come from the germline V gene.

This chain uses TRBV13 with TRBJ1-1; 8 bases align to TRBD1. Germline CDR1 PRHDT, CDR2 FYEKMQ (reference sequence). The CDR3 covers 14 residues. Trimming took 6 bases from V and 0 from J; bases not matched to a gene: 3. CDR3 coding DNA: TGTGCCAGCAGAGGGACAGGTATGAACACTGAAGCTTTCTTT. It encodes CASRGTGMNTEAFF. The entire variable domain, with the rest obtained from reference TRBV13 and TRBJ1-1, is as follows: AAGVIQSPRHLIKEKRETATLKCYPIPRHDTVYWYQQGPGQDPQFLISFYEKMQSDKGSIPDRFSAQQFSDYHSELNMSSLELGDSALYFCASRGTGMNTEAFFGQGTRLTVV.

This chain uses TRBV6-4 with TRBJ1-5; D gene uncertain. Germline V gene lookup returns CDR1 MRHNA and CDR2 SNTAGT. V shed 0 bases and J shed 6 bases, with 12 bases lying between them. The CDR3 sequence is 15 residues long. CDR3 in DNA: TGTGCCAGCAGTGACTCAAGGGAATTAGTTCAGCCCCAGCATTTT. Translating gives CASSDSRELVQPQHF.

This clonotype was detected a few times. The chain carries TRBV5-1 and TRBJ1-5; weak D call: TRBD1 (5 bases). Deletions cut 0 bases from V and 1 base from J, with 14 bases between. Germline V gene sequence: CDR1 SGHRS, CDR2 YFSETQ. The CDR3 runs to 17 residues. The CDR3 protein is CASSLVGPPESNQPQHF. The CDR3 DNA sequence: TGCGCCAGCAGCTTGGTGGGGCCCCCGGAGAGCAATCAGCCCCAGCATTTT.

There are many counts of this clonotype. The chain has TRBV6-6 and TRBJ2-1; TRBD2 is a possible D gene (6 bases). The germline gives CDR1 MNHNY, CDR2 SVGAGI (reference sequence). With 7 bases removed from V and 13 bases from J, the gap between germline ends came to 20 bases. This CDR3 has 13 amino acids. The CDR3 spells CASTPEGMPIQFF. As DNA, the CDR3 is TGTGCCAGCACCCCGGAGGGTATGCCCATACAGTTCTTC.

This clonotype has at least ten counts. This sequence joins TRBV28 and TRBJ1-5; the D gene is possibly TRBD1 (6 bases). The germline V and J ends were trimmed by 3 bases and 6 bases, with 9 bases remaining between them. Germline-derived CDR1 and CDR2 are MDHEN and SYDVKM. The CDR3 totals 13 residues. In DNA form, the CDR3 reads TGTGCCAGCAGTTTGGGGGCGCTTCAGCCCCAGCATTTT. This codes for CASSLGALQPQHF.

This clonotype has at least ten counts. The chain is built from TRBV7-2 and TRBJ1-5; no clear D. The germline CDR1 and CDR2 sequences are SGHTA and FQGNSA. V lost 1 base to trimming and J lost 0 bases, with 7 bases between them. The CDR3 runs to 15 residues. DNA of the CDR3: TGTGCCAGCAGCTTAGACAGAAATAGCAATCAGCCCCAGCATTTT. It codes for CASSLDRNSNQPQHF. The full variable domain, rest sourced from reference TRBV7-2 and TRBJ1-5, is GAGVSQSPSNKVTEKGKDVELRCDPISGHTALYWYRQSLGQGLEFLIYFQGNSAPDKSGLPSDRFSAERTGGSVSTLTIQRTQQEDSAVYLCASSLDRNSNQPQHFGDGTRLSIL.

The table lists this clonotype with a few counts. At one boundary the junction diverges from the germline segment, which might be a read error. The rearrangement uses TRBV12-3 or TRBV12-4 and TRBJ2-7; 9 bases match TRBD2. The CDR3 contains 13 residues. CDR3 sequence reads: CASRLAGDYEQYF. The CDR3 nucleotides read TGTGCCAGCCGTTTAGCGGGGGACTACGAGCAGTACTTC.

This rearrangement joins TRBV7-3 to TRBJ1-6; 9 positions match TRBD1. V was clipped by 2 bases and J by 9 bases; unmatched bases: 5. Germline V gene sequence: CDR1 SGHTA, CDR2 FQGTGA. The CDR3 has 15 residues. CDR3 bases: TGTGCCAGCAGCTTAGGGACAGGGTTTACTTCACCCCTCCACTTT. It translates to CASSLGTGFTSPLHF.

A word on this clonotype: This clone may be a read error of a much larger clone one base away. V gene TRBV27 combines with J gene TRBJ2-3; D is undetermined. The V end lost 7 bases, the J end lost 0 bases, and 17 bases lay between the germline ends. Germline CDR1 is MNHEY and CDR2 is SMNVEV (reference sequence). The CDR3 is 16 residues long. The CDR3 coding sequence is TGTGCCAGCACCGCCTTAGGGTCGTTAAGCACAGATACGCAGTATTTT. Protein sequence: CASTALGSLSTDTQYF.

There are a few counts of this clonotype. This chain joins TRBV5-6 and TRBJ1-6; D ambiguous. The V end was cut by 1 base, the J end by 6 bases, with 11 bases between. The CDR3 covers 15 residues. CDR1 SGHDT and CDR2 YYEEEE come from the germline V gene. CDR3 DNA sequence: TGTGCCAGCAGCTTGTTTTCGGAGACTAATTCACCCCTCCACTTT. Its protein product is CASSLFSETNSPLHF.

The rearrangement links TRBV19 to TRBJ2-1; 11 bases match TRBD2. This CDR3 contains 15 residues. V dropped 3 bases and J dropped 7; count of bases not matched to a gene: 5. Per the germline V gene, CDR1 is LNHDA and CDR2 is SQIVND (reference sequence). Here the CDR3 reads CASSISGGALNEQFF. The CDR3 DNA follows: TGTGCCAGTAGTATTAGCGGGGGGGCCTTGAATGAGCAGTTCTTC.

This clonotype was seen a few times. At one end, the junction sequence differs from germline, possibly due to a read error. The chain is built from TRBV7-3 and TRBJ2-7; TRBD1 agrees at 11 bases. The germline V gene encodes CDR1 SGHTA and CDR2 FQGTGA. The CDR3 is 15 residues long. The CDR3 reads CVSSSPGQGAYEQYF. The CDR3 bases are TGTGTCAGCAGCTCGCCGGGACAGGGGGCCTACGAGCAGTACTTC.

This clonotype was detected only a few times. This rearrangement joins TRBV12-3 or TRBV12-4 to TRBJ1-5; perhaps TRBD1 as D (6 bases). With 5 bases removed from V and 0 bases from J, the gap between germline ends came to 11 bases. CDR3 size: 15 residues. The CDR3 nucleotides are TGTGCCAGCAGTGACAGGAGGGGTAGCAATCAGCCCCAGCATTTT. Amino acid sequence: CASSDRRGSNQPQHF.

Comments on this clonotype: Lacking the conserved final phenylalanine or tryptophan, this CDR3 likely reflects a read error. The rearrangement uses TRBV4-1 and TRBJ2-7, with D possibly being TRBD1 or TRBD2 (5 bases each). This CDR3 has 14 residues. V dropped 4 bases and J dropped 0 bases, with 10 bases sitting between them. The germline CDR1 and CDR2 sequences are MGHRA and YSYEKL. The CDR3 protein is CASSPRDGSYEQYL. The CDR3 region has the DNA TGCGCCAGCAGCCCCCGGGACGGCTCCTACGAGCAGTACTTA.

The rearrangement joins TRBV5-6 to TRBJ2-1; 7 bases fit TRBD2. V shed 7 bases and J 7 bases; nucleotides not matched to a gene: 17. CDR3 size: 16 residues. Germline CDR1 reads SGHDT; CDR2 reads YYEEEE. CDR3 coding DNA: TGTGCCAGCTACGCCGGCCCCGGGGGGTCATGGAATGAGCAGTTCTTC. It is translated as CASYAGPGGSWNEQFF.

Turning to this clonotype: A much bigger clone sits one base away, suggesting this may be a read error. The conserved phenylalanine or tryptophan is not found at the CDR3 terminus, so this likely reflects a read error. The V gene is TRBV28, the J gene TRBJ2-5, with TRBD1 matching over 9 bases. Germline lookup yields CDR1 MDHEN and CDR2 SYDVKM. The CDR3 runs to 16 residues. V trimming: 4 bases; J trimming: 5 bases; junction bases outside the gene matches: 11. CDR3: CASSSLRTGAGETQYL. The CDR3 DNA follows: TGTGCCAGCAGTTCCCTTCGGACAGGGGCCGGGGAGACCCAGTACTTA.